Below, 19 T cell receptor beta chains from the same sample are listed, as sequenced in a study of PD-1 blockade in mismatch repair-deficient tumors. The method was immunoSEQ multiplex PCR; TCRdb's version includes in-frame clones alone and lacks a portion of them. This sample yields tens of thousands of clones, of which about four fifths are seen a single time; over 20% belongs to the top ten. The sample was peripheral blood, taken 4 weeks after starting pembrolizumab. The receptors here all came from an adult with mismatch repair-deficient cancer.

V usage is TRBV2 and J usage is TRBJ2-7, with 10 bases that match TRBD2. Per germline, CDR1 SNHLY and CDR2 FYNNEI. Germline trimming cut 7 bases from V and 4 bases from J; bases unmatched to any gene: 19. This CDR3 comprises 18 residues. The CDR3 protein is CASTESWNRASGSYEQYF. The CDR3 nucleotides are TGTGCCAGCACCGAAAGCTGGAATCGGGCTAGCGGGAGTTACGAGCAGTACTTC. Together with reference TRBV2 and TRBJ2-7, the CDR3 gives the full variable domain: EPEVTQTPSHQVTQMGQEVILRCVPISNHLYFYWYRQILGQKVEFLVSFYNNEISEKSEIFDDQFSVERPDGSNFTLKIRSTKLEDSAMYFCASTESWNRASGSYEQYFGPGTRLTVT.

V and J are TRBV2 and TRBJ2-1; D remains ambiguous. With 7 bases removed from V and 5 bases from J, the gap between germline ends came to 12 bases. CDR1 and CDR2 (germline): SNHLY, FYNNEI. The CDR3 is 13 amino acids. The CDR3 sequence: CASTKAVNNEQFF. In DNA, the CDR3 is TGTGCCAGCACTAAAGCTGTAAACAATGAGCAGTTCTTC.

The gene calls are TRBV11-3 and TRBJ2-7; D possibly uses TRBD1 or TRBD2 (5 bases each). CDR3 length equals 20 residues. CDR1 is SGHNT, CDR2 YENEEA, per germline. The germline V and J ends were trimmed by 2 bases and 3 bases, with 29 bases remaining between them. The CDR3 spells CASSLNTGMRGIPRCYEQYF. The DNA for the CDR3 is TGTGCCAGCAGCTTAAATACGGGAATGAGGGGAATTCCACGGTGCTACGAGCAGTACTTC.

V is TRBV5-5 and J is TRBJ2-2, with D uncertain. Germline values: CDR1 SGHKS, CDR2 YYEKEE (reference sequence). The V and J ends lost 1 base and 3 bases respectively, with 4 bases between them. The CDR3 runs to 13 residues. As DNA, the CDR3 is TGTGCCAGCAGCTTGTGGGACACCGGGGAGCTGTTTTTT. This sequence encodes CASSLWDTGELFF.

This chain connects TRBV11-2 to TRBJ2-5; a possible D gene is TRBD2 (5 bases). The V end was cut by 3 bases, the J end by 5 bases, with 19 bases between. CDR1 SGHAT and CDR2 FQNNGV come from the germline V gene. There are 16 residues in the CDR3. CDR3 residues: CASSFRGRGLTETQYF. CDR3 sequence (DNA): TGTGCCAGCAGCTTTCGCGGGCGTGGGCTTACGGAGACCCAGTACTTC.

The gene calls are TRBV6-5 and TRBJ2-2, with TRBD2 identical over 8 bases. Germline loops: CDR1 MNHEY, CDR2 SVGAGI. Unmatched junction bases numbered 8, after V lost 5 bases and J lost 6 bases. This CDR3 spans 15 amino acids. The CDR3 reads CASSQGLDFPGELFF. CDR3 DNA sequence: TGTGCCAGCAGTCAGGGACTAGATTTCCCCGGGGAGCTGTTTTTT.

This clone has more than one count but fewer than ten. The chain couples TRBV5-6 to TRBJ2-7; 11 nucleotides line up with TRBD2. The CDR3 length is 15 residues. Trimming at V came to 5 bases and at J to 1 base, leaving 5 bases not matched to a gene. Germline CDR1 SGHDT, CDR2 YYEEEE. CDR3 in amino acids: CASSLRLAGSYEQYF. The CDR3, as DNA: TGTGCCAGCAGTTTGCGACTAGCGGGATCCTACGAGCAGTACTTC.

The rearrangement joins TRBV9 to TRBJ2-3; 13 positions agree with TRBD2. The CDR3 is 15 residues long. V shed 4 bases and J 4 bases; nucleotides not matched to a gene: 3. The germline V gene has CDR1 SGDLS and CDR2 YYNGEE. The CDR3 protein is CASSPTSGGADTQYF. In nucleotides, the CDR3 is TGTGCCAGCAGCCCCACTAGCGGGGGGGCAGATACGCAGTATTTT. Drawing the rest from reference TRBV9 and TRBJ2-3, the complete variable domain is DSGVTQTPKHLITATGQRVTLRCSPRSGDLSVYWYQQSLDQGLQFLIQYYNGEERAKGNILERFSAQQFPDLHSELNLSSLELGDSALYFCASSPTSGGADTQYFGPGTRLTVL.

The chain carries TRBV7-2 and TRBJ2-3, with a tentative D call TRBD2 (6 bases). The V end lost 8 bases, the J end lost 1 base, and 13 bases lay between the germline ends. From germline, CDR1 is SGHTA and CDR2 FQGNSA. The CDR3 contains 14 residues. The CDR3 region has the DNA TGTGCCAGCCGATGGCGGGACCGCACAGATACGCAGTATTTT. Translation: CASRWRDRTDTQYF.

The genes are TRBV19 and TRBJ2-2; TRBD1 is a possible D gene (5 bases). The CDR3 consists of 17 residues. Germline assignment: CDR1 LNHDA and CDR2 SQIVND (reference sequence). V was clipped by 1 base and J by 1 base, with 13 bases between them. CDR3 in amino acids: CASSIVARVRNTGELFF. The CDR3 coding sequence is TGTGCCAGTAGTATAGTGGCCAGGGTCCGGAACACCGGGGAGCTGTTTTTT.

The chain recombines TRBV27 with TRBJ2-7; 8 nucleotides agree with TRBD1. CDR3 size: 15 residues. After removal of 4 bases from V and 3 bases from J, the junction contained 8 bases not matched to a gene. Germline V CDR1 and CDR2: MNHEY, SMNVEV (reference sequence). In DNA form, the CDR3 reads TGTGCCAGCAGTTCCGGGACAGGATCTCGCTACGAGCAGTACTTC. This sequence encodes CASSSGTGSRYEQYF.

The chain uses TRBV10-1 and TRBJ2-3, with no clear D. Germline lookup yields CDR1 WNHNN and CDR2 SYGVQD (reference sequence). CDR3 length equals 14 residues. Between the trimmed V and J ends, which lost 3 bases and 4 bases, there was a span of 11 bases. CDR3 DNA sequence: TGCGCCAGCAGTGAAGAATGGACCGCAGATACGCAGTATTTT. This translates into CASSEEWTADTQYF.

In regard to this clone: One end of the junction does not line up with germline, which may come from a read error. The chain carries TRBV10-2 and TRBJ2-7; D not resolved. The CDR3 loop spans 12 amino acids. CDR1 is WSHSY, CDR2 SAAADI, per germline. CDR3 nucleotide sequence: TGTGCCAGCAGTGAATCTGGCTACGAGCAGTACTTC. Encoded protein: CASSESGYEQYF.

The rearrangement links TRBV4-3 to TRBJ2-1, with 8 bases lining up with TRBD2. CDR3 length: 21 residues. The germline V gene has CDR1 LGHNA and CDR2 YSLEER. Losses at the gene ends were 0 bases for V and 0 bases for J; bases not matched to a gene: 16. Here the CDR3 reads CASSQEFFGGRTNSSYNEQFF. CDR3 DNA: TGCGCCAGCAGCCAAGAGTTTTTTGGCGGGAGGACAAATAGCTCCTACAATGAGCAGTTCTTC.

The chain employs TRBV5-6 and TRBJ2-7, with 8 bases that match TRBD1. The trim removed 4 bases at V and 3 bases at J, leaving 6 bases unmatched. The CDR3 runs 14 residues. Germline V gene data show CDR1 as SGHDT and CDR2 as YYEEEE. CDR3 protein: CASSDTGGHYEQYF. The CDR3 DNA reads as TGTGCCAGCAGCGATACAGGGGGACACTACGAGCAGTACTTC.

The CDR3 DNA is TGTGCCACCAGAAGGACTGGCGGAGACAGCAAAGAGACCCAGTACTTC. It yields the protein CATRRTGGDSKETQYF. The genes are TRBV6-6 and TRBJ2-5; TRBD1 or TRBD2 may be the D gene (5 bases each). Between the trimmed V and J ends, which lost 10 bases and 3 bases, there was a span of 24 bases. CDR1 and CDR2 from the germline V gene are MNHNY and SVGAGI (reference sequence). The CDR3 spans 16 residues.

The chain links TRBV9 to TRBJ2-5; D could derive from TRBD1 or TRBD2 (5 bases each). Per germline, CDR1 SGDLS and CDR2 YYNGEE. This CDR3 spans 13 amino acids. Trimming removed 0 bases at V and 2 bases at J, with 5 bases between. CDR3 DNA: TGTGCCAGCAGCGTAGGGGGGCAAGAGACCCAGTACTTC. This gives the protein CASSVGGQETQYF.

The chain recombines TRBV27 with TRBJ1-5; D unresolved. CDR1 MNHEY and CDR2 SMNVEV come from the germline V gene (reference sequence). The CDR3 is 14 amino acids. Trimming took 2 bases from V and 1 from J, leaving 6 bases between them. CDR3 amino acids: CASSLRLSNQPQHF. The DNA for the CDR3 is TGTGCCAGCAGTTTACGACTAAGCAATCAGCCCCAGCATTTT.

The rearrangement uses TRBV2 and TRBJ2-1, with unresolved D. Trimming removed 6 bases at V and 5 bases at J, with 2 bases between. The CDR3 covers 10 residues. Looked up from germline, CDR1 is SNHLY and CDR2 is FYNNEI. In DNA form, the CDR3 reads TGTGCCAGCAGAGACAATGAGCAGTTCTTC. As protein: CASRDNEQFF.